Below, 19 T cell receptor beta chains from the same sample are listed, as sequenced in a study of cytomegalovirus exposure and HLA in healthy donors. The PCR employed 60 Vbeta primers together with 13 Jbeta primers. Sequenced by immunoSEQ multiplex PCR; TCRdb stores in-frame clones only, minus some. The sample holds roughly 150,000 clones, 70% to 80% seen once. Sequencing was performed on PBMCs. These receptors were taken from a woman aged 40 to 50 in good health and CMV-seropositive.

The chain couples TRBV5-6 to TRBJ2-3, with 7 bases lining up with TRBD2. CDR3 length: 14 amino acids. Germline V lookup: CDR1 SGHDT, CDR2 YYEEEE. J was trimmed by 6 bases and V by 0 bases; bases with no gene match: 4. CDR3 DNA sequence: TGTGCCAGCAGCTTGGGCGGGAGAGACGATACGCAGTATTTT. Residues: CASSLGGRDDTQYF.

The chain links TRBV7-2 to TRBJ2-3; 12 bases are shared with TRBD2. Germline CDR1 reads SGHTA; CDR2 reads FQGNSA. V shed 5 bases and J 5 bases; nucleotides not matched to a gene: 8. The CDR3 loop spans 16 amino acids. CDR3 DNA: TGTGCCAGCAGCCCAATGGGACTAGCGGGTTTAGATACGCAGTATTTT. It translates to CASSPMGLAGLDTQYF.

V usage is TRBV2 and J usage is TRBJ1-2; D call uncertain. Deletions cut 8 bases from V and 8 bases from J, with 18 bases between. CDR3 length: 13 amino acids. CDR1 SNHLY and CDR2 FYNNEI come from the germline V gene. The CDR3 coding sequence is TGTGCCAGCGGTCCTGGAGGTCGGTACGGCTACACCTTC. Protein: CASGPGGRYGYTF.

The chain combines TRBV9 with TRBJ2-5; 14 nucleotides match TRBD2. There are 16 residues in the CDR3. Germline trimming cut 4 bases from V and 5 bases from J; bases unmatched to any gene: 7. Germline V lookup: CDR1 SGDLS, CDR2 YYNGEE. CDR3 amino acids: CASSKGLAGVWETQYF. In DNA, the CDR3 is TGTGCCAGCAGCAAGGGACTAGCGGGAGTTTGGGAGACCCAGTACTTC.

This clone was counted only a few times. The chain links TRBV13 to TRBJ1-6; 10 bases map to TRBD1. The CDR3 sequence is 15 residues long. CDR1 is PRHDT and CDR2 is FYEKMQ in the germline V gene (reference sequence). V lost 5 bases and J lost 8; bases outside the gene matches: 6. The CDR3: CASSPAGQGYSPLHF. As DNA, the CDR3 is TGTGCCAGCAGCCCGGCGGGACAGGGGTATTCACCCCTCCACTTT.

The gene calls are TRBV9 and TRBJ2-7; 11 nucleotides match TRBD2. V gave up 2 bases and J gave up 3 bases; unmatched junction bases: 7. This CDR3 has 16 residues. Germline CDR1 and CDR2: SGDLS and YYNGEE. CDR3 protein: CASSVSGTSGHYEQYF. The CDR3 DNA sequence: TGTGCCAGCAGCGTTTCCGGGACTAGCGGTCACTACGAGCAGTACTTC.

This rearrangement joins TRBV28 to TRBJ2-1; TRBD1 aligns across 7 bases. V was clipped by 4 bases and J by 4 bases; unmatched bases: 7. Germline V gene data show CDR1 as MDHEN and CDR2 as SYDVKM. The CDR3 is 15 residues long. The CDR3 DNA is TGTGCCAGCAGTTCCCAGGGGGTATCTTACAATGAGCAGTTCTTC. This codes for CASSSQGVSYNEQFF.

The chain combines TRBV6-5 with TRBJ2-3; 11 nucleotides line up with TRBD2. The CDR3 contains 15 residues. Germline CDR1 is MNHEY and CDR2 is SVGAGI. Germline trimming cut 4 bases from V and 2 bases from J; bases unmatched to any gene: 2. The CDR3 bases are TGTGCCAGCAGTTGGGGACTAGCGGTCACAGATACGCAGTATTTT. This encodes CASSWGLAVTDTQYF.

CDR3 sequence (DNA): TGTGCCAGCAGTTACGGCCTAGCGGGAGTAATAGATACGCAGTATTTT. It encodes CASSYGLAGVIDTQYF. The chain employs TRBV6-5 and TRBJ2-3, with 10 bases matching TRBD2. Per germline, CDR1 MNHEY and CDR2 SVGAGI. This CDR3 is 16 amino acids long. J lost 5 bases, V lost 2 bases, and 7 bases had no gene match.

The V and J genes are TRBV6-5 and TRBJ2-2; a weak D match, TRBD1 (6 bases). Germline V lookup: CDR1 MNHEY, CDR2 SVGAGI. There are 15 residues in the CDR3. With 5 bases removed from V and 9 bases from J, the gap between germline ends came to 19 bases. CDR3: CASSNQGHQNRELFF. The DNA for the CDR3 is TGTGCCAGCAGTAATCAGGGACACCAAAACAGGGAGCTGTTTTTT.

With regard to this clone: Compared with germline, one end of the junction differs, possibly owing to a read error. The rearrangement uses TRBV7-9 and TRBJ2-1; 9 bases align to TRBD2. The CDR3 consists of 16 residues. The germline V gene encodes CDR1 SEHNR and CDR2 FQNEAQ (reference sequence). CDR3 sequence reads: CSSSLALAGTYNEQFF. The CDR3 nucleotides are TGTTCCAGCAGCTTAGCGCTAGCGGGAACCTACAATGAGCAGTTCTTC.

This chain links TRBV7-6 with TRBJ2-7, with 7 bases aligning to TRBD2. The J segment lost 2 bases and the V segment lost 3 bases, leaving 4 bases of the junction unmatched. Looked up from germline, CDR1 is SGHVS and CDR2 is FNYEAQ. The CDR3 loop spans 14 amino acids. The CDR3 loop reads CASSLAGLTYEQYF. CDR3 nucleotide sequence: TGTGCCAGCAGCTTGGCGGGACTAACCTACGAGCAGTACTTC.

V usage is TRBV30 and J usage is TRBJ1-1; TRBD1 might be the D (5 bases). Germline CDR1 reads GTSNPN; CDR2 reads SVGIG (reference sequence). The CDR3 spans 13 residues. Trimming pared 2 bases from V and 4 bases from J, leaving 11 bases between. The CDR3 bases are TGTGCCTGGAGTAGTGGACACTCCACTGAAGCTTTCTTT. It codes for CAWSSGHSTEAFF.

This sequence joins TRBV28 and TRBJ2-7; D uncertain. V lost 1 base to trimming and J lost 1 base, with 11 bases between them. Looked up from germline, CDR1 is MDHEN and CDR2 is SYDVKM. The CDR3 has 15 residues. For the CDR3, the DNA is TGTGCCAGCAGTTTATCGGCAGGCGTATCCTACGAGCAGTACTTC. It is translated as CASSLSAGVSYEQYF. Looking up the rest from reference TRBV28 and TRBJ2-7 gives the full variable domain: DVKVTQSSRYLVKRTGEKVFLECVQDMDHENMFWYRQDPGLGLRLIYFSYDVKMKEKGDIPEGYSVSREKKERFSLILESASTNQTSMYLCASSLSAGVSYEQYFGPGTRLTVT.

The chain is built from TRBV5-1 and TRBJ2-1, with unresolved D. Germline CDR1 SGHRS, CDR2 YFSETQ. The CDR3 contains 15 residues. Between the trimmed V and J ends, which lost 0 bases and 2 bases, there was a span of 9 bases. The CDR3 spells CASSLDTQTYNEQFF. CDR3 nucleotides: TGCGCCAGCAGCTTGGACACCCAGACCTACAATGAGCAGTTCTTC. Drawing the rest from reference TRBV5-1 and TRBJ2-1, the complete variable domain is KAGVTQTPRYLIKTRGQQVTLSCSPISGHRSVSWYQQTPGQGLQFLFEYFSETQRNKGNFPGRFSGRQFSNSRSEMNVSTLELGDSALYLCASSLDTQTYNEQFFGPGTRLTVL.

The chain joins TRBV27 to TRBJ2-7; a weak D match, TRBD2 (7 bases). Germline CDR1 reads MNHEY; CDR2 reads SMNVEV (reference sequence). The V end lost 4 bases, the J end lost 2 bases, and 15 bases lay between the germline ends. This CDR3 comprises 15 residues. This CDR3 reads CASSSYRGAAYEQYF. The CDR3 DNA is TGTGCCAGCAGTTCTTACCGGGGGGCGGCCTACGAGCAGTACTTC.

This chain joins TRBV29-1 and TRBJ2-5, with D possibly being TRBD1 (6 bases). Trimming pared 2 bases from V and 4 bases from J, leaving 14 bases between. Germline loops: CDR1 SQVTM, CDR2 ANQGSEA. This CDR3 is 14 amino acids long. The CDR3 bases are TGCAGCGTTGAAATTGGAAGCAGGGGAGAGACCCAGTACTTC. Translating gives CSVEIGSRGETQYF.

V usage is TRBV28 and J usage is TRBJ2-1; 8 bases fit TRBD2. V lost 6 bases, J lost 5 bases, and 12 bases stayed unmatched. The V gene's germline CDR1 is MDHEN and CDR2 SYDVKM. The CDR3 is 16 amino acids. The CDR3 coding sequence is TGTGCCAGCAGCGAATCGGGACTAGGGGGGCACAATGAGCAGTTCTTC. Encoded protein: CASSESGLGGHNEQFF.

This clone appeared a few times. The gene calls are TRBV6-5 and TRBJ1-6; weak D call: TRBD1 (5 bases). Germline-derived CDR1 and CDR2 are MNHEY and SVGAGI. Trimming cost V 0 bases and J 1 base, with 7 bases left between them. This CDR3 has 16 amino acids. The CDR3 loop reads CASSYSGVSYNSPLHF. CDR3 bases: TGTGCCAGCAGTTACTCAGGGGTTTCCTATAATTCACCCCTCCACTTT.